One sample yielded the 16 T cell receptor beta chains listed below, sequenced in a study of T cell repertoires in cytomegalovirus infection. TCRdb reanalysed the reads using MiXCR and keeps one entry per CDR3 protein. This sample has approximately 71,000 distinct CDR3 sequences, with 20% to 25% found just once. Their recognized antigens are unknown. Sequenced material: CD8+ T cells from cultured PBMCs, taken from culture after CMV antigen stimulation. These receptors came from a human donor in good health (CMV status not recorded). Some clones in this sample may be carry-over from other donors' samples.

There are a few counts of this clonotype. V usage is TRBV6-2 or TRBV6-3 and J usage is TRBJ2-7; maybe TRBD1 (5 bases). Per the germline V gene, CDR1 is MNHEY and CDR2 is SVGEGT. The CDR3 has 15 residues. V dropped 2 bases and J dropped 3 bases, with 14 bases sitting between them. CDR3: CASSYVRDPNYEQYF. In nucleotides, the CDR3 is TGTGCCAGCAGTTACGTCAGGGATCCCAACTACGAGCAGTACTTC.

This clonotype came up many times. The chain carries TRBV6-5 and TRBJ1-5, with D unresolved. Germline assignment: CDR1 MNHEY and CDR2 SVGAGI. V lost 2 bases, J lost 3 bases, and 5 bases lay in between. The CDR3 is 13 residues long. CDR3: CASSYRVNQPQHF. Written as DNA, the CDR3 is TGTGCCAGCAGTTACAGGGTCAATCAGCCCCAGCATTTT.

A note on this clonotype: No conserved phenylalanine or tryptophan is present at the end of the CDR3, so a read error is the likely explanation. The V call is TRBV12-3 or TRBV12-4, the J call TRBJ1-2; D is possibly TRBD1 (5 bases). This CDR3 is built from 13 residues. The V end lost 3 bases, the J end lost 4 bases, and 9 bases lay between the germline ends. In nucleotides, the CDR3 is TGTGCCAGCAGTTTCGTGGGGACCTATGGCTACACCCTC. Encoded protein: CASSFVGTYGYTL.

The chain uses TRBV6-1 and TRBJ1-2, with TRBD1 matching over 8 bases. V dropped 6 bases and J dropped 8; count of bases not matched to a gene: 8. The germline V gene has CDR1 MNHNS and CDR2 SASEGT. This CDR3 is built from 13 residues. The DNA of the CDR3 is TGTGCCAGCAGCCTTGACAGGGGAGTAGGCTACACCTTC. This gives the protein CASSLDRGVGYTF.

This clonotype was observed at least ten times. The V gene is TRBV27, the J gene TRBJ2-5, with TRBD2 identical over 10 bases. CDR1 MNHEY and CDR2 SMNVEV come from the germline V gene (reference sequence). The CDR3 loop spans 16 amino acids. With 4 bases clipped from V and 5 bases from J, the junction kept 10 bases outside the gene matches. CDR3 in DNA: TGTGCCAGCAGTTGGGCTAGCGGGGGCCCGTTGGAGACCCAGTACTTC. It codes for CASSWASGGPLETQYF.

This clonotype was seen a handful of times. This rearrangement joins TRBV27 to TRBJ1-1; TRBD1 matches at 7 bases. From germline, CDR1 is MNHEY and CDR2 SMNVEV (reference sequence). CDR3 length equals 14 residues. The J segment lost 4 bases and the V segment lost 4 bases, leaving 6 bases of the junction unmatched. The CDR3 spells CASSSRQGGTEAFF. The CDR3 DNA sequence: TGTGCCAGCAGTTCCAGACAGGGAGGCACTGAAGCTTTCTTT.

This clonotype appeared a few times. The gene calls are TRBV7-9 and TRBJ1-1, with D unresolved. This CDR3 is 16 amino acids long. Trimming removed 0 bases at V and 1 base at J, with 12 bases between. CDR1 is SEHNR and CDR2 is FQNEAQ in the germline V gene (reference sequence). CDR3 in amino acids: CASSLAHLSRNTEAFF. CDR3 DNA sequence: TGTGCCAGCAGCTTAGCGCACTTAAGCAGGAACACTGAAGCTTTCTTT.

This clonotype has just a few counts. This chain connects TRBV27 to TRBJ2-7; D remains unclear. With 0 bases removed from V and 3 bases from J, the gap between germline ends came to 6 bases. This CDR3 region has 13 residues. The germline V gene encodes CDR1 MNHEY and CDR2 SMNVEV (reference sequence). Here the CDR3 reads CASSLSTRYEQYF. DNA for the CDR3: TGTGCCAGCAGTTTATCCACACGCTACGAGCAGTACTTC.

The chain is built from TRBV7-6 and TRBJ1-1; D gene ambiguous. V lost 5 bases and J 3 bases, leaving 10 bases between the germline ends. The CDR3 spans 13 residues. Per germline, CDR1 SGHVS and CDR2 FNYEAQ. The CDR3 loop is CASSEADYTEAFF. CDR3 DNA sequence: TGTGCCAGCAGCGAAGCAGACTACACTGAAGCTTTCTTT.

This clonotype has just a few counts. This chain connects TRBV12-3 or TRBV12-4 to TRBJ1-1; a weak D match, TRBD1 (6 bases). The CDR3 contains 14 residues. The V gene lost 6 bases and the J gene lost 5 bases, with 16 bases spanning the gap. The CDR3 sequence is CASSPDGGRTEAFF. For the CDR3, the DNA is TGTGCCAGCAGCCCCGATGGGGGGCGAACTGAAGCTTTCTTT.

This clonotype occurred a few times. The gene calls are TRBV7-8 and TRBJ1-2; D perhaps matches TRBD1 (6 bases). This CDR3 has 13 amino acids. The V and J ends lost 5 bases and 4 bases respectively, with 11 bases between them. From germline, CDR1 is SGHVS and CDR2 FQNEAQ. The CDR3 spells CASSPRTAYGYTF. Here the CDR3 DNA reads TGTGCCAGCAGCCCACGGACAGCCTATGGCTACACCTTC.

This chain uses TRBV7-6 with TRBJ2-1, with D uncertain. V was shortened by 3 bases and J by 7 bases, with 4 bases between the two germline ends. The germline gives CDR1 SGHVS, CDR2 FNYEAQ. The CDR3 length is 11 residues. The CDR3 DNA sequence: TGTGCCAGCAGCTTCAGGAATGAGCAGTTCTTC. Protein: CASSFRNEQFF.

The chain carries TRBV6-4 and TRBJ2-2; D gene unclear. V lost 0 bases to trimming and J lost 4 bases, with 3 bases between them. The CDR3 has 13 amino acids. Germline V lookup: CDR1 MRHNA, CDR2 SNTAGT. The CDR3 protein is CASSDSGTGELFF. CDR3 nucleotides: TGTGCCAGCAGTGACTCGGGCACCGGGGAGCTGTTTTTT.

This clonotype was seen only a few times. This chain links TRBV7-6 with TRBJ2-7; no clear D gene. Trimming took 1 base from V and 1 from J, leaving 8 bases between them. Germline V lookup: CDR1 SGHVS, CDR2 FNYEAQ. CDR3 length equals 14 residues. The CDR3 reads CASSLGAQSYEQYF. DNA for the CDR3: TGTGCCAGCAGCTTAGGGGCACAATCCTACGAGCAGTACTTC.

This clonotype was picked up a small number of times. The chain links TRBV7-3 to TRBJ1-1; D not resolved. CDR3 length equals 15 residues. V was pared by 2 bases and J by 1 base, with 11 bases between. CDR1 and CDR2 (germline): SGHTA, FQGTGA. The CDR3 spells CASSLSRPKNTEAFF. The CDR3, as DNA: TGTGCCAGCAGCTTATCCCGGCCGAAGAACACTGAAGCTTTCTTT.

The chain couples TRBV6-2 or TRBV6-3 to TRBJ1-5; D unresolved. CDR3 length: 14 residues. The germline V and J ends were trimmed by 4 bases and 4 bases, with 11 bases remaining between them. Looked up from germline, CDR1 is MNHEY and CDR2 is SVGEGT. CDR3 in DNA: TGTGCCAGCAGTTCCCTATGGGGTAATCAGCCCCAGCATTTT. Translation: CASSSLWGNQPQHF.